Following are 18 T cell receptor beta chains from one sample sequenced in a study of T-cell reconstitution after alpha-beta-depleted transplantation in children. Using unique molecular identifiers, the investigators prepared the TCRbeta library. TCRdb reprocessed the PCR reads via MiXCR and lists one record per CDR3 protein. The sample consists of 500,000 to 600,000 distinct CDR3 sequences, around 16% of them appearing once. The material sequenced was PBMCs from the stem cell graft donor, taken from the stem cell graft. These TCRs come from a human donor who donated a stem cell graft to a child with acute lymphoblastic leukemia.

This clonotype was observed many times. The rearrangement joins TRBV5-1 to TRBJ2-7; D may match TRBD1 or TRBD2 (5 bases each). Between the trimmed V and J ends, which lost 3 bases and 3 bases, there was a span of 13 bases. This CDR3 has 14 amino acids. Looked up from germline, CDR1 is SGHRS and CDR2 is YFSETQ. CDR3 DNA sequence: TGCGCCAGCAGCTCGGGGACGGGTTACTACGAGCAGTACTTC. Translating gives CASSSGTGYYEQYF.

A few counts support this clonotype. The chain joins TRBV20-1 to TRBJ1-2, with D unclear. The V end was cut by 4 bases, the J end by 7 bases, with 4 bases between. CDR1 is DFQATT, CDR2 SNEGSKA, per germline (reference sequence). The CDR3 contains 9 residues. Here the CDR3 reads CSATGGYTF. In nucleotides, the CDR3 is TGCAGTGCTACCGGTGGCTACACCTTC.

This clonotype was seen a handful of times. J is TRBJ2-5 and V is TRBV4-2, with 10 bases lining up with TRBD2. V lost 4 bases to trimming and J lost 3 bases; unmatched junction nucleotides: 17. The germline gives CDR1 LGHNA, CDR2 YNFKEQ. The CDR3 extends over 19 amino acids. CDR3 coding DNA: TGTGCCAGCAGCCCAGAATACTCTTCAGCGGGAGGGAGGGAAGAGACCCAGTACTTC. The encoded protein is CASSPEYSSAGGREETQYF.

V is TRBV5-1 and J is TRBJ2-1; 8 nucleotides align to TRBD1. CDR1 and CDR2 from the germline V gene are SGHRS and YFSETQ. V trimming: 3 bases; J trimming: 0 bases; junction bases outside the gene matches: 14. There are 19 residues in the CDR3. CDR3 nucleotide sequence: TGCGCCAGCAGCTCCCAGGGGGCACGGGGAGCCAGCTCCTACAATGAGCAGTTCTTC. It is translated as CASSSQGARGASSYNEQFF.

This clonotype was seen a few times. The chain employs TRBV6-9 and TRBJ2-2, with D perhaps TRBD1 (6 bases). V was pared by 1 base and J by 4 bases, with 16 bases between. Germline CDR1 MNHGY, CDR2 SVAAGI. There are 17 residues in the CDR3. CDR3 sequence: CASSYWKTGGPTGELFF. The CDR3 nucleotides read TGTGCCAGCAGTTATTGGAAGACAGGAGGTCCCACCGGGGAGCTGTTTTTT.

This clonotype has just a few counts. The chain has TRBV7-3 and TRBJ2-3; no definite D call. CDR3 size: 13 residues. The V and J ends lost 5 bases and 5 bases respectively, with 11 bases between them. Per germline, CDR1 SGHTA and CDR2 FQGTGA. CDR3 in amino acids: CASSLNSRDTQYF. CDR3 DNA sequence: TGTGCCAGCAGCCTGAACTCGCGAGATACGCAGTATTTT.

This clonotype has more than one count but fewer than ten. The chain is built from TRBV12-3 or TRBV12-4 and TRBJ2-2, with D perhaps TRBD1 or TRBD2 (6 bases each). This CDR3 is built from 15 residues. Deletions cut 2 bases from V and 5 bases from J, with 12 bases between. The DNA of the CDR3 is TGTGCCAGCAGTTTATGGGGGGCGCGGACCGGGGAGCTGTTTTTT. Protein product: CASSLWGARTGELFF.

The chain carries TRBV27 and TRBJ2-1; the D is unclear. V was clipped by 0 bases and J by 3 bases, with 6 bases between them. In germline, CDR1 is MNHEY, CDR2 SMNVEV (reference sequence). The CDR3 extends over 14 amino acids. For the CDR3, the DNA is TGTGCCAGCAGTTTATCCACAGACTACAATGAGCAGTTCTTC. Translated, it gives CASSLSTDYNEQFF.

This clonotype was detected ten times or more. The J gene is TRBJ2-2, the V gene TRBV12-3 or TRBV12-4; TRBD1 agrees at 7 bases. CDR3 length: 13 amino acids. J gave up 1 base and V 8 bases, and 1 base lay outside the gene matches. The CDR3 DNA reads as TGTGCCAGCGGGGACAGGAACACCGGGGAGCTGTTTTTT. It yields the protein CASGDRNTGELFF.

This clonotype was seen more than once but under ten times. The chain couples TRBV6-1 to TRBJ2-1; no clear D gene. The V gene's germline CDR1 is MNHNS and CDR2 SASEGT. This CDR3 spans 15 amino acids. Trimming removed 10 bases at V and 2 bases at J, with 18 bases between. CDR3 nucleotide sequence: TGTGCCACCACCCTGGCTAGGTTCACCTACAATGAGCAGTTCTTC. As protein: CATTLARFTYNEQFF.

This chain joins TRBV7-2 and TRBJ1-3, with unresolved D. This CDR3 has 17 amino acids. V gave up 5 bases and J gave up 0 bases, with 17 bases separating them. In germline, CDR1 is SGHTA, CDR2 FQGNSA. The CDR3 DNA reads as TGTGCCAGCAGCCCATGGGGTACACAGCTCTCTGGAAACACCATATATTTT. This gives the protein CASSPWGTQLSGNTIYF.

This CDR3 reads CASSLDGTGRNEQFF. In DNA form, the CDR3 reads TGTGCCAGCAGCCTCGACGGGACAGGGCGCAATGAGCAGTTCTTC. The rearrangement links TRBV9 to TRBJ2-1, with TRBD1 matching 9 bases. J gave up 6 bases and V 4 bases, and 8 bases lay outside the gene matches. The CDR3 contains 15 residues. Per germline, CDR1 SGDLS and CDR2 YYNGEE.

The genes are TRBV7-9 and TRBJ1-2, with TRBD1 matching over 9 bases. From germline, CDR1 is SEHNR and CDR2 FQNEAQ (reference sequence). This CDR3 has 15 residues. The trim removed 4 bases at V and 5 bases at J, leaving 8 bases unmatched. In DNA, the CDR3 is TGTGCCAGCAGCTCCCCGTCGGACAGGGGTTATGGCTACACCTTC. Translation: CASSSPSDRGYGYTF. The full variable domain, rest sourced from reference TRBV7-9 and TRBJ1-2, is DTGVSQNPRHKITKRGQNVTFRCDPISEHNRLYWYRQTLGQGPEFLTYFQNEAQLEKSRLLSDRFSAERPKGSFSTLEIQRTEQGDSAMYLCASSSPSDRGYGYTFGSGTRLTVV.

This rearrangement joins TRBV5-1 to TRBJ2-5; possible D gene TRBD2, 6 bases. This CDR3 has 16 residues. The V gene's germline CDR1 is SGHRS and CDR2 YFSETQ. V was clipped by 4 bases and J by 5 bases, with 21 bases between them. The CDR3 coding sequence is TGCGCCAGCAGCCCCGCGGGCGGGGTCCTGGGGGAGACCCAGTACTTC. It encodes CASSPAGGVLGETQYF.

This clonotype came up many times. V and J are TRBV5-1 and TRBJ2-2; TRBD2 might be the D (6 bases). The CDR3 totals 15 residues. Trimming cost V 3 bases and J 1 base, with 10 bases left between them. CDR1 is SGHRS and CDR2 is YFSETQ in the germline V gene. The CDR3 sequence is CASSSLALNTGELFF. Written as DNA, the CDR3 is TGCGCCAGCAGCTCCCTAGCGCTGAACACCGGGGAGCTGTTTTTT.

This clonotype has ten or more counts. The rearrangement joins TRBV12-3 or TRBV12-4 to TRBJ1-5; tentative D call: TRBD1 (5 bases). V was trimmed by 6 bases and J by 3 bases, leaving 18 bases between them. This CDR3 is built from 16 residues. Written as DNA, the CDR3 is TGTGCCAGCAGGGGGGGGAGGGGCAGTATCAATCAGCCCCAGCATTTT. It codes for CASRGGRGSINQPQHF.

This clonotype came up a few times. V is TRBV7-3 and J is TRBJ2-5, with D possibly matching TRBD1 (6 bases). Germline V CDR1 and CDR2: SGHTA, FQGTGA. This CDR3 has 14 amino acids. Trimming removed 5 bases from V and 4 bases from J, with 14 bases in between. CDR3 sequence reads: CASSTGLSGETQYF. The CDR3 DNA reads TGTGCCAGCAGCACAGGGTTATCAGGAGAGACCCAGTACTTC. The entire variable domain, with the rest obtained from reference TRBV7-3 and TRBJ2-5, is as follows: GAGVSQTPSNKVTEKGKYVELRCDPISGHTALYWYRQSLGQGPEFLIYFQGTGAADDSGLPNDRFFAVRPEGSVSTLKIQRTERGDSAVYLCASSTGLSGETQYFGPGTRLLVL.

This clonotype occurred a few times. The CDR3 loop reads CASSPPTGVRSYEQYF. CDR3 DNA: TGCGCCAGCAGCCCCCCCACAGGGGTTAGGTCCTACGAGCAGTACTTC. This sequence joins TRBV5-1 and TRBJ2-7; TRBD1 agrees at 7 bases. Germline CDR1 SGHRS, CDR2 YFSETQ. The CDR3 runs to 16 residues. J lost 1 base, V lost 4 bases, and 11 bases had no gene match.